The source of this T cell receptor (beta chain) is a study of blood T cell repertoires in COVID-19 (dated by TCRdb to about 2020). With respect to the entire study: Samples covering the acute and convalescent phases of COVID-19 were provided by collaborators in the United States, Italy and Spain. The dataset comprised deeply sampled blood TCRbeta repertoires from subjects exposed to, actively infected with, or recovered from COVID-19. Where HLA class I and class II types were available, the types were taken from metadata supplied by the sample provider, not from assay-based typing. The repertoires were released in a freely available public database intended as a resource for research on the immune response to SARS-CoV-2. The material from the prospective study consisted of cDNA or gDNA derived from T cells, B-cell-depleted T cells, or PBMCs. Sample metadata almost always included a de-identified subject ID, COVID-19 status, age in years and sex. Samples came from the ongoing ImmuneRACE study (first 160 participants) plus 1,254 subjects from 6 global collaborators. General conclusions and limits of the study: Clinical and demographic metadata were provided uncurated, with the amount varying by source and participant.

A few counts support this clone. What this receptor recognizes is not known. No base quality information exists; no much larger clone differs at one position. The immunoSEQ Assay, a bias-controlled multiplex PCR, was used to amplify TCRbeta CDR3 regions from genomic DNA. The paper's data handling went like this. Nucleated cell counts per sample were estimated from amplification of reference gene primers within the assay. To quantify the absolute abundance of each unique TCRbeta CDR3 rearrangement, sequence reads were collapsed and filtered. Productive Simpson clonality was computed per sample as the square root of Simpson's diversity index over productive rearrangements. In TCRdb, the immuneACCESS table is reduced to in-frame sequences with V and J assigned. These tables do not hold every clone; where another copy was compared, an unresolved V gene accounts for under half, and the others remain unexplained. V and J calls and clone size are those listed in that table; D and trimming were worked out from the DNA. The sample yields 100,000 to 150,000 clones; 85% were counted once. More than 6.5% of the sample is held by the ten biggest clonotypes.

Whole blood was collected in K2EDTA tubes by collaborating institutions according to the institutions' own protocols. Collaborator samples were shipped for TCRbeta analysis as frozen whole blood, isolated PBMCs, or DNA extracted from either sample type. According to the germline V gene, CDR1 reads MDHEN and CDR2 reads SYDVKM. The CDR3 contains 18 residues, cysteine and phenylalanine counted. Just CDR3 DNA is preserved here, 54 bases in frame from base 1. Compared with germline, V lacks 1 base and J lacks 0 bases; bases without a gene match: 10. The clonotype originates from a man older than 75 with active or convalescent COVID-19. The rearrangement joined TRBV28 to TRBJ1-2; 8 central bases correspond to TRBD1. The sequencing sample was made of peripheral blood. The CDR3 reads as follows: CASSLYQPGTGPNYGYTF. DNA sequence: TGTGCCAGCAGTTTATATCAGCCCGGGACAGGTCCTAACTATGGCTACACCTTC.